The 3 T cell receptor beta chains below all came from one sample that was sequenced in a study of graft-versus-host responses after intestinal transplantation (dated by TCRdb to the early 2020s). The label giving this sample's time point can be read as: cells obtained before transplantation from donor or recipient. The library was produced with the immunoSEQ multiplex PCR assay. TCRdb took over this immuneACCESS table, retaining in-frame rearrangements with V and J assigned. Such tables are incomplete; in checked studies, under half of the missing clones stem from an unresolved V gene, and the remainder is unexplained. This sample has roughly 10,000 clones in its table, and 25% to 30% of those were observed once. Over 3% of the sample is in the top ten clones. This specimen was alloreactive CD4+ T cells from a mixed lymphocyte reaction culture, taken before intestinal transplant. Per the publication, the cell subset or site label means: CFSE-low proliferating T cells sorted from approximately six-day pre-transplant mixed lymphocyte reaction (GvH or HvG direction). These receptors were taken from a human patient who received an intestinal transplant.

This rearrangement joins TRBV6-5 to TRBJ2-7, with D maybe TRBD1 (5 bases). The ends were cut back, 0 bases at V and 2 bases at J, with 11 bases in the middle. CDR1 is MNHEY, CDR2 SVGAGI, per germline. The CDR3 is 15 amino acids. CDR3 sequence (DNA): TGTGCCAGCAGTTACTCGTCAGGGCCAACCTACGAGCAGTACTTC. It encodes CASSYSSGPTYEQYF.

J is TRBJ1-2 and V is TRBV6-5; no definite D call. Germline CDR1 reads MNHEY; CDR2 reads SVGAGI. This CDR3 comprises 13 residues. V was shortened by 4 bases and J by 4 bases, with 10 bases between the two germline ends. Written as DNA, the CDR3 is TGTGCCAGCAGTTTAGGACCGATCTATGGCTACACCTTC. Translated: CASSLGPIYGYTF.

Only a few counts were recorded for this clone. This may stem from a read error, because a much larger clone lies one nucleotide away. The chain has TRBV13 and TRBJ2-2; D is unclear. V lost 2 bases, J lost 5 bases, and 0 bases lay in between. CDR3 length: 11 amino acids. Germline V CDR1 and CDR2: PRHDT, FYEKMQ (reference sequence). DNA for the CDR3: TGTGCCAGCAGCTTAACCGGGGAGCTGTTTTTT. It is translated as CASSLTGELFF.